This TCR beta chain was observed in a study of CD8 T cells in Susac syndrome (dated by TCRdb to the late 2010s). Study-level background: Whether CD8+ T cell activation and differentiation in Susac syndrome was antigen driven was tested using repertoire sequencing.

Relative to germline, V is missing 2 bases and J is missing 0 bases, with 2 bases of the junction outside any gene match. The CDR3 sequence holds 15 residues, the cysteine and phenylalanine included. The entry retains the CDR3 DNA only, 45 bases that are in frame from base 1. CDR1 and CDR2 (LGHDT, YNNKEL) derive from the germline V gene (reference sequence). Study-wide findings and limitations: The number of individuals in the TCR sequencing and HLA analysis was recognized as being relatively small.

Peripheral blood CD8+ and CD4+ T cells from healthy donors, Susac syndrome patients and multiple sclerosis patients were profiled by high-throughput TCR beta sequencing. The healthy donors served as controls matched for age and sex. Bulk CD8+ and CD4+ T cells were purified magnetically by negative isolation, whereas CD8+ TEMRA cells were enriched by FACS. Blood was drawn into EDTA tubes, processed within 24 hours, and PBMCs were isolated by density gradient centrifugation. PBMCs intended for TCR sequencing were cryopreserved in liquid nitrogen and were subsequently thawed in a 37 degrees C water bath. Purity of sorted or isolated CD4+, CD8+ and CD8+ TEMRA cells was at least 90%. A remark on this clonotype: The target of this receptor is not known. The record has no base qualities; no much larger clone is one base away.

RNA was extracted using the RNeasy kit, and roughly 0.45 to 1 microgram was reverse transcribed with random hexamers. The immunoSEQ multiplex PCR assay, covering 54 Vbeta and 13 Jbeta segments, was used to amplify TCR beta CDR3 regions. To correct PCR amplification bias, a synthetic template baseline was used for both primer optimization and computational correction. For the original study's pipeline: Reads were annotated to V, D and J genes per IMGT and analyzed with immunoSEQ Analyzer, keeping only productive sequences. Clonality was calculated as one minus the Shannon entropy normalized by log2 of the number of productive unique sequences. For each patient and control, public and private clones were evaluated within the 100 most prevalent clones. Susac-specific clones were defined as absent from healthy and MS cohorts, around 1,000 published viral clones and other ImmuneACCESS disease sequences. TCRdb itself trimmed the public reads at Q25 with fastp, ran MiXCR and retained productive beta chains. Identical CDR3 protein sequences are pooled into one entry, listed with their most common genes and DNA. These V and J calls originate from TCRdb's pipeline instead of the authors' own analysis. In this sample the table shows 100,000 to 150,000 distinct CDR3 sequences, around 94% of which occur a single time. Around 0.078% of the sample lies in the top ten.

This clonotype was sampled from a human donor in good health. The chain joins TRBV3-1 to TRBJ1-1, with 8 junctional bases fitting TRBD1. Input material: CD4+ T cells from PBMCs. The nucleotides read TGTGCCAGCAGCCAACCGGGACAGGTGAACACTGAAGCTTTCTTT. Its protein is CASSQPGQVNTEAFF.